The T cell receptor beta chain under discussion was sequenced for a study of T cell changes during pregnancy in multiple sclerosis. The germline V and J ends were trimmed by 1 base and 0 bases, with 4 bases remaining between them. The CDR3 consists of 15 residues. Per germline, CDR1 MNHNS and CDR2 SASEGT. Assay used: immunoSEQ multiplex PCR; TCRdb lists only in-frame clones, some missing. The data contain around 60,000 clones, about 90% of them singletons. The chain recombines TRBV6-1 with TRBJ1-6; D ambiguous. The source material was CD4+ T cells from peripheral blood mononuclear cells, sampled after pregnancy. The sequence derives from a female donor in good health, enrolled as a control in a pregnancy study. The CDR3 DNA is TGTGCCAGCAGTGAAGTTAGCTCCTATAATTCACCCCTCCACTTT. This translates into CASSEVSSYNSPLHF.